The 27 T cell receptor beta chains below come from one sample, sequenced in a study of T cell responses to AZD1222 COVID-19 vaccine. Data came from immunoSEQ multiplex PCR; TCRdb stores just in-frame clones and leaves some out. The data contain around 160,000 clones, more than 85% of them singletons. Material: peripheral blood, obtained on day 0 of AZD1222 vaccination. These receptors were obtained from an adult in good health.

The genes are TRBV12-3 or TRBV12-4 and TRBJ2-1; D ambiguous. The V end lost 6 bases, the J end lost 4 bases, and 1 base lay between the germline ends. There are 10 residues in the CDR3. The CDR3 DNA reads TGTGCCAGCAGGTACAATGAGCAGTTCTTC. Amino acid sequence: CASRYNEQFF.

V and J are TRBV6-5 and TRBJ2-7, with a possible D match to TRBD2 (6 bases). CDR3 size: 14 residues. The ends were cut back, 7 bases at V and 2 bases at J, with 15 bases in the middle. CDR1 and CDR2 (germline): MNHEY, SVGAGI. CDR3 bases: TGTGCCAGCAACACGGCGGGGAACCCCTACGAGCAGTACTTC. As protein: CASNTAGNPYEQYF.

The chain links TRBV18 to TRBJ2-7, with D possibly being TRBD1 (5 bases). Germline lookup yields CDR1 KGHSH and CDR2 LQKENI. V gave up 2 bases and J gave up 4 bases, with 15 bases separating them. The CDR3 runs to 15 residues. Written as DNA, the CDR3 is TGTGCCAGCTCACCAATACCCGGACACACTTACGAGCAGTACTTC. The encoded protein is CASSPIPGHTYEQYF.

This rearrangement joins TRBV24-1 to TRBJ1-5; D is undetermined. Trimming took off 2 bases at V and 7 bases at J, with 5 bases between the two ends. The CDR3 has 12 residues. CDR1 and CDR2 from the germline V gene are KGHDR and SFDVKD. In DNA, the CDR3 is TGTGCCACCAGTGATTCGGGCCAGCCCCAGCATTTT. Translating gives CATSDSGQPQHF.

This clone showed up just a few times. The chain recombines TRBV27 with TRBJ2-1; perhaps D is TRBD1 or TRBD2 (5 bases each). The CDR3 consists of 16 residues. The germline V and J ends were trimmed by 5 bases and 7 bases, with 21 bases remaining between them. Germline CDR1 and CDR2: MNHEY and SMNVEV (reference sequence). The CDR3 nucleotides are TGTGCCAGCAGTCCGACCTTGGGGGTGCGGTGGAATGAGCAGTTCTTC. It encodes CASSPTLGVRWNEQFF.

This sequence joins TRBV19 and TRBJ1-5, with 8 bases aligning to TRBD1. V trimming: 0 bases; J trimming: 4 bases; junction bases outside the gene matches: 5. CDR1 LNHDA and CDR2 SQIVND come from the germline V gene (reference sequence). The CDR3 loop spans 16 amino acids. The CDR3 is CASSIDRTGGNQPQHF. The CDR3 DNA reads as TGTGCCAGTAGTATAGATCGCACAGGGGGGAATCAGCCCCAGCATTTT.

The J gene is TRBJ1-2, the V gene TRBV5-4, with D possibly being TRBD1 (6 bases). CDR3 size: 17 residues. Deletions cut 4 bases from V and 8 bases from J, with 27 bases between. The germline gives CDR1 SGHNT, CDR2 YYREEE (reference sequence). CDR3 sequence (DNA): TGTGCCAGCAGCGGGGATTCGAACAGGGAGCTTCTAAGCGGCTACACCTTC. Its protein is CASSGDSNRELLSGYTF.

This chain connects TRBV21-1 to TRBJ2-7; the table's D call of TRBD2 was not tested on the DNA. TRBV21-1 is deemed a pseudogene. This CDR3 comprises 18 residues. The CDR3, as DNA: TGTGCCAGCAGCAAAGGAGGCGGGGGGCTTCAAAGTTCCCACGAGCAGTACTTC. Its protein is CASSKGGGGLQSSHEQYF.

The gene calls are TRBV7-2 and TRBJ2-2; D gene unclear. Per germline, CDR1 SGHTA and CDR2 FQGNSA. V was shortened by 2 bases and J by 4 bases, with 11 bases between the two germline ends. This CDR3 is built from 15 residues. CDR3 residues: CASSLTSSGTGELFF. DNA of the CDR3: TGTGCCAGCAGCTTAACATCCTCGGGCACCGGGGAGCTGTTTTTT.

The rearrangement uses TRBV6-1 and TRBJ2-7; a weak D match, TRBD2 (6 bases). The germline CDR1 and CDR2 sequences are MNHNS and SASEGT. The CDR3 has 19 amino acids. V shed 2 bases and J shed 2 bases, with 25 bases lying between them. The CDR3 protein is CASSEHPTLAWRDTYEQYF. For the CDR3, the DNA is TGTGCCAGCAGTGAACACCCCACCTTGGCTTGGAGGGATACCTACGAGCAGTACTTC.

The chain carries TRBV6-6 and TRBJ2-2; the D is unclear. Between the trimmed V and J ends, which lost 8 bases and 6 bases, there was a span of 7 bases. This CDR3 region has 11 residues. Germline values: CDR1 MNHNY, CDR2 SVGAGI (reference sequence). The CDR3 nucleotides read TGTGCCAGCCGTGGGCCCGGGGAGCTGTTTTTT. Protein: CASRGPGELFF.

This clone was seen only once. The V gene is TRBV27, the J gene TRBJ2-5; D may correspond to TRBD1 or TRBD2 (5 bases each). Trimming shortened V by 10 bases and J by 2 bases, and 14 bases separated the two germline ends. The CDR3 extends over 13 amino acids. CDR1 MNHEY and CDR2 SMNVEV come from the germline V gene (reference sequence). The CDR3 DNA sequence: TGTGCCACCCGCCCGTGGGGGCAAGAGACCCAGTACTTC. Translating gives CATRPWGQETQYF.

This chain links TRBV9 with TRBJ2-5, with D unresolved. From germline, CDR1 is SGDLS and CDR2 YYNGEE. The CDR3 is 13 residues long. V was trimmed by 3 bases and J by 0 bases, leaving 6 bases between them. The CDR3 loop is CASSAVHQETQYF. CDR3 coding DNA: TGTGCCAGCAGCGCGGTCCACCAAGAGACCCAGTACTTC.

This clone has only a few counts. This chain connects TRBV11-3 to TRBJ2-7; weak D call: TRBD2 (5 bases). This CDR3 is built from 15 residues. Trimming removed 8 bases at V and 5 bases at J, with 22 bases between. Germline V gene sequence: CDR1 SGHNT, CDR2 YENEEA. CDR3 protein: CASLLRASRRDEQYF. The CDR3 coding sequence is TGTGCCAGCCTCCTGAGGGCCTCACGAAGGGACGAGCAGTACTTC.

The chain is built from TRBV18 and TRBJ2-5; 8 positions match TRBD2. The CDR3 covers 15 residues. Germline V gene sequence: CDR1 KGHSH, CDR2 LQKENI. With V trimmed by 3 bases and J by 1 base, 4 bases remained unmatched. The CDR3 here is CASSPGLGSQETQYF. CDR3 bases: TGTGCCAGCTCACCGGGACTAGGGAGCCAAGAGACCCAGTACTTC.

The genes are TRBV7-9 and TRBJ2-7; TRBD1 is a possible D gene (6 bases). This CDR3 region has 14 residues. Germline CDR1 SEHNR, CDR2 FQNEAQ (reference sequence). V lost 3 bases and J 2 bases, leaving 11 bases between the germline ends. CDR3 nucleotides: TGTGCCAGCAGCTTCTTGGACAGAGCCTACGAGCAGTACTTC. Amino acids: CASSFLDRAYEQYF.

V is TRBV18 and J is TRBJ2-5; 12 nucleotides agree with TRBD1. Germline values: CDR1 KGHSH, CDR2 LQKENI. The length of the CDR3 is 15 residues. V lost 4 bases and J lost 4; bases outside the gene matches: 4. CDR3 amino acids: CASSLGTGGRETQYF. CDR3 bases: TGTGCCAGCTCACTCGGGACAGGGGGCCGAGAGACCCAGTACTTC.

The chain has TRBV11-2 and TRBJ2-7, with TRBD2 matching over 7 bases. Germline-derived CDR1 and CDR2 are SGHAT and FQNNGV. The length of the CDR3 is 16 residues. Unmatched junction bases numbered 9, after V lost 3 bases and J lost 1 base. The CDR3 reads CASSFHLADTSYEQYF. The CDR3 DNA is TGTGCCAGCAGCTTCCACCTAGCGGATACTTCCTACGAGCAGTACTTC.

The rearrangement joins TRBV12-3 or TRBV12-4 to TRBJ1-2, with D perhaps matching TRBD1 (5 bases). The CDR3 is 12 amino acids. V was trimmed by 5 bases and J by 4 bases, leaving 8 bases between them. CDR3 nucleotide sequence: TGTGCCAGCAGTCGACAGCCCTATGGCTACACCTTC. Amino acid sequence: CASSRQPYGYTF.

The V call is TRBV9, the J call TRBJ2-2, with 9 bases fitting TRBD1. Germline lookup yields CDR1 SGDLS and CDR2 YYNGEE. The V segment lost 2 bases and the J segment 3 bases; nucleotides outside the gene matches: 8. This CDR3 has 17 residues. The CDR3: CASSVTGGQPDTGELFF. The CDR3 nucleotides read TGTGCCAGCAGCGTTACAGGGGGCCAGCCGGACACCGGGGAGCTGTTTTTT.

V gene TRBV7-9 combines with J gene TRBJ2-7; D is perhaps TRBD1 (6 bases). The CDR3 loop spans 14 amino acids. Germline assignment: CDR1 SEHNR and CDR2 FQNEAQ (reference sequence). V dropped 6 bases and J dropped 2 bases, with 14 bases sitting between them. The CDR3 DNA sequence: TGTGCCAGCAGTCCACCCAGGGGAACCTACGAGCAGTACTTC. It yields the protein CASSPPRGTYEQYF.

This clone turned up a few times. The J gene is TRBJ2-3, the V gene TRBV19; 13 bases align to TRBD2. CDR1 is LNHDA and CDR2 is SQIVND in the germline V gene (reference sequence). The CDR3 is 15 residues long. V gave up 8 bases and J gave up 4 bases; unmatched junction bases: 6. CDR3 sequence (DNA): TGTGCCAGTGGAACTAGCGGGGGGGAAGCAGATACGCAGTATTTT. Its protein is CASGTSGGEADTQYF.

The V gene is TRBV7-8, the J gene TRBJ2-7, with 8 bases fitting TRBD2. V was clipped by 4 bases and J by 6 bases; unmatched bases: 11. This CDR3 is built from 15 residues. The germline V gene has CDR1 SGHVS and CDR2 FQNEAQ. CDR3 sequence reads: CASSWTSQRGTEQYF. CDR3 nucleotides: TGTGCCAGCAGCTGGACTAGCCAGAGGGGCACCGAGCAGTACTTC.

The rearrangement uses TRBV10-2 and TRBJ2-7; unclear D gene. The CDR3 runs to 13 residues. CDR1 and CDR2 from the germline V gene are WSHSY and SAAADI. V was shortened by 3 bases and J by 3 bases, with 9 bases between the two germline ends. The CDR3 coding sequence is TGCGCCAGCAGTGATAGGCAAAACTACGAGCAGTACTTC. It translates to CASSDRQNYEQYF.

This chain joins TRBV11-2 and TRBJ2-7; D might be TRBD1 or TRBD2, each matching 6 bases. Germline assignment: CDR1 SGHAT and CDR2 FQNNGV. V was cut by 3 bases and J by 5 bases, with 17 bases left in between. CDR3 length: 15 amino acids. CDR3 region: CASSFGGLSSHEQYF. CDR3 DNA: TGTGCCAGCAGCTTTGGGGGGCTTTCTTCCCACGAGCAGTACTTC.

The chain combines TRBV5-3 with TRBJ2-4, with D unresolved. TRBV5-3 is an ORF; its function is uncertain. The length of the CDR3 is 14 residues. The ends were cut back, 0 bases at V and 3 bases at J, with 7 bases in the middle. CDR3 sequence (DNA): TGTGCCAGAAGCTTGGTGGGCGACAAAAACATTCAGTACTTC. It translates to CARSLVGDKNIQYF.

This clone has just one count. This chain joins TRBV7-2 and TRBJ1-2; D remains ambiguous. Germline loops: CDR1 SGHTA, CDR2 FQGNSA. The V and J ends lost 1 base and 8 bases respectively, with 17 bases between them. There are 15 residues in the CDR3. In DNA form, the CDR3 reads TGTGCCAGCAGCTTAGGGTCCGGGGAATCTCGGGGCTACACCTTC. Its translation: CASSLGSGESRGYTF.